What follows describes a single TCR beta chain. The table lists this clonotype with many counts. Its antigen is still unknown. Germline and junction disagree at one end, which may indicate a read error. The data stem from a study of regulatory T cells in long-lasting Graves disease (dated by TCRdb to the early 2020s). Background for the entire study: In the newly diagnosed Graves' disease group, patients had been taking antithyroid drugs for less than 3 months. The study was conducted in China and was registered as a clinical trial. Patients with persistent Graves' disease were compared with patients with newly diagnosed Graves' disease using TCR sequencing and RNA sequencing of peripheral blood. A total of about 35 samples underwent TCR sequencing: some 13 from persistent and roughly 20 from newly diagnosed Graves' disease patients.

Looking up the germline V gene yields CDR1 SGHVS and CDR2 FQNEAQ. From the cysteine through the phenylalanine, the CDR3 covers 16 amino acids. Only the CDR3 DNA is retained, 48 bases long and in frame from the first base. This specimen's time point label, per the study, means: newly diagnosed GD, antithyroid drugs for less than 3 months. RNA was extracted from PBMCs in TRIzol for both TCR sequencing and RNA sequencing. Graves' disease was diagnosed according to American Thyroid Association guidelines. Recruitment of patients was carried out at an endocrinology department in Xi'an, China. Each patient gave 9 to 10 milliliters of peripheral blood, collected in an EDTA anticoagulant tube. Ficoll Paque Plus density gradient separation was used to isolate PBMCs, and no further T cell sorting was done. RNA quality was checked with an Agilent 2100 Bioanalyzer and agarose gel, and concentration with a NanoDrop 2000.

What the authors observed across the whole study: Persistent Graves' disease patients showed lower TCR Shannon entropy and fewer highly expanded clones than newly diagnosed patients, suggesting clonal expansion. Preferential use of TRBV28, TRBJ1-2 and TRBJ2-5 was observed in persistent disease, whereas TRBV20-1 and TRBJ2-1 were favored in newly diagnosed disease. Because the primary lesion, thyroid tissue, could not be accessed, the study looked at peripheral blood alone. The authors acknowledged the small sample size as a limitation that may reduce accuracy. Patients with persistent disease shared more public clonotypes (fewer than 3,000) than newly diagnosed patients did (966). Sequencing and analysis were restricted to the TCR beta chain.

The receptor library was made with multiplex PCR. The listed sequencing device is Illumina HiSeq 4000. TCR beta libraries were built with iRepertoire HTBI primers and Arm-PCR amplification of CDR3 regions. PCR products were gel purified before sequencing. Per the original workflow: A total of 62 TRBV and under 15 TRBJ segments were identified across samples and were used for gene usage analysis of CDR3 amino acid clonotypes. COPE and FqMerger were used to merge filtered high-quality paired reads into contigs. Contigs were aligned with BLAST to IMGT TRBV, TRBD and TRBJ reference genes, and CDR3 was defined per IMGT. Any clonotype with a frequency above 0.1% was counted as a highly expanded clone. Shannon entropy served as the measure of repertoire diversity, while the Gini coefficient captured V-J evenness. Clonotypes shared by more than one individual were considered public. TCRdb reprocessed the public reads (quality trimming at Q25 with fastp, clone calling with MiXCR) and kept in-frame beta chains. For every CDR3 protein sequence, its rows merge into one entry that carries the most common genes and DNA. TCRdb's processing, not the study's, gives the V and J calls here. This sample comprises around 250,000 distinct CDR3 sequences, 20% to 25% of them detected only once. The top ten hold over 11% of the sample.

Sequenced material: peripheral blood mononuclear cells (PBMCs), taken at new diagnosis, from a patient treated with antithyroid drugs. The source is a female donor with Graves disease. The V and J genes are TRBV7-8 and TRBJ2-1; a confident D gene designation cannot be given. The DNA sequence follows: TGTGCCAGCGGCTTAGGTCGGGCAGTCGAGTACAATGAGCAGTTCTTC. This sequence encodes CASGLGRAVEYNEQFF. The CDR3 plus the reference TRBV7-8 and TRBJ2-1 genes for the other parts give the full variable domain: GAGVSQSPRYKVAKRGQDVALRCDPISGHVSLFWYQQALGQGPEFLTYFQNEAQLDKSGLPSDRFFAERPEGSVSTLKIQRTQQEDSAVYLCASGLGRAVEYNEQFFGPGTRLTVL.